This T cell receptor (beta chain) was obtained from a study of T-cell memory formation after mild COVID-19. Study-wide results and limits: In pre-infection memory, a portion of responding clones appeared, which suggested that cross-reactive memory joined. Clones that contracted clustered mainly in CM and EM if CD4+ and in EMRA if CD8+.

Turning to this clonotype: Its cognate antigen is unknown.

TCRdb redid the calling of the 5' RACE reads with MiXCR, one entry per CDR3 protein. The sample lists under 250,000 distinct CDR3 sequences; approximately 10% were seen once. The CDR3 loop spans 18 amino acids. The V gene's germline CDR1 is SGHTA and CDR2 FQGNSA. Trimming pared 4 bases from V and 0 bases from J, leaving 19 bases between. Sequencing used PBMCs or a T cell subset sorted from them (not recorded which). The sequence was obtained from a young man who had mild COVID-19 (a few samples of this study predate the infection). Cell type and time point are not known. This chain uses TRBV7-2 with TRBJ1-3, with D hard to call. CDR3 sequence: CASSWRGLLENSGNTIYF. For the CDR3, the DNA is TGTGCCAGCAGCTGGCGAGGACTTCTTGAGAACTCTGGAAACACCATATATTTT.